This TCR beta chain was captured by sequencing in a study of cytomegalovirus exposure and HLA in healthy donors. The PCR contained 60 Vbeta and 13 Jbeta primers. Repertoires were generated with immunoSEQ multiplex PCR, while TCRdb's copy carries only in-frame clones and drops some. The sample consists of 170,000 or so clones, around 78% of them appearing once. The CDR3 covers 18 residues. CDR1 is LNHDA and CDR2 is SQIVND in the germline V gene (reference sequence). V lost 10 bases to trimming and J lost 3 bases; unmatched junction nucleotides: 13. This clone occurred a few times. The clonotype comes from a woman in her forties or fifties in good health and CMV-seropositive. The specimen sequenced was PBMCs. The chain carries TRBV19 and TRBJ2-1; 15 nucleotides match TRBD2. The CDR3 here is CATGEGLAGGRFYNEQFF. The CDR3 bases are TGTGCCACCGGGGAGGGACTAGCGGGGGGCCGCTTCTACAATGAGCAGTTCTTC.